A selection of T cell receptor beta chains follows, all from one sample in a study of regulatory T cells in long-lasting Graves disease. TCRdb processed the multiplex PCR reads anew with MiXCR; each CDR3 protein has one entry. Of some 220,000 distinct CDR3 sequences in the sample, roughly 19% were seen once. These data also formed part of another study, on T cells in Graves' hyperthyroidism and ophthalmopathy.

The specimen comprised peripheral blood mononuclear cells (PBMCs), sampled at new diagnosis, from a patient treated with antithyroid drugs. The receptors were gathered from a young woman with Graves disease. Each CDR3 is given with its conserved first and last residue. The order of the fields is D gene, J gene, V gene, CDR3 protein. D genes are given only for firm matches.

TRBD2 TRBJ2-5 TRBV15 CATSGRLAGGQETQYF
TRBD1 TRBJ1-1 TRBV29-1 CSVVGQGNTEAFF
NA TRBJ2-7 TRBV5-1 CASSLDVNPYEQYF
TRBD2 TRBJ2-3 TRBV2 CASSGLAGLTDTQYF
NA TRBJ2-7 TRBV6-1 CASRVGTGPYEQYF
TRBD2 TRBJ2-7 TRBV27 CASSDPKGLAGGLAYEQYF
NA TRBJ2-6 TRBV19 CASRDSSSSGANVLTF
TRBD1 TRBJ2-5 TRBV7-9 CASSLGAGGPQETQYF
NA TRBJ1-2 TRBV6-5 CASSYLYLPPTSRRYGYTF
NA TRBJ1-2 TRBV2 CASSVQGWGGYTF